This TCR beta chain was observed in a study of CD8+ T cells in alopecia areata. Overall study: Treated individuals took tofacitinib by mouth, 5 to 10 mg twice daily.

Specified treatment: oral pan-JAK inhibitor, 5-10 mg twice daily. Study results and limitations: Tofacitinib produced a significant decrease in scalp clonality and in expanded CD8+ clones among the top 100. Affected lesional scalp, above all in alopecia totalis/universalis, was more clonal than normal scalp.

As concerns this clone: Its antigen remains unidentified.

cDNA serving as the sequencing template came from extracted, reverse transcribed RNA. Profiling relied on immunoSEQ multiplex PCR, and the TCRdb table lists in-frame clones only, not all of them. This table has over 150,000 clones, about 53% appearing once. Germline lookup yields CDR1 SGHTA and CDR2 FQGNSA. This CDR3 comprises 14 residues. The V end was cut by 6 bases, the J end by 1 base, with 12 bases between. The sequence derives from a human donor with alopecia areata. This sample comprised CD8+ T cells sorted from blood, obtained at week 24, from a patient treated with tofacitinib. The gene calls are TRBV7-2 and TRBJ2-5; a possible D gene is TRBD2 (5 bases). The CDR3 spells CASRRAELQETQYF. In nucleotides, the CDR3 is TGTGCCAGCAGACGAGCGGAGCTCCAAGAGACCCAGTACTTC.